The entry that follows covers one T cell receptor (beta chain) sequence. Its target is not known. The CDR3 contains 16 residues. The germline V gene encodes CDR1 LGHNA and CDR2 YNFKEQ. J was trimmed by 2 bases and V by 0 bases; bases with no gene match: 4. This sample is drawn from a study of beta chain features in type 1 diabetes. Findings of the study overall: A possible short-template PCR bias applies equally to patients and controls.

Expressed TCRB transcripts were sequenced because the entire RNA isolate underwent reverse transcription. Assay: immunoSEQ multiplex PCR; the TCRdb copy retains only in-frame clones and omits some. The top ten clones hold roughly 2% of a sample with 160,000 or so clones, 11% of them seen once. This clonotype was sampled from a man aged 18 to 29 in good health. The chain combines TRBV4-2 with TRBJ2-1; 7 nucleotides agree with TRBD2. Sequencing was performed on central memory CD4+ T cells from blood. The CDR3 DNA reads TGTGCCAGCAGCCAAGATTGGCGGGAGCCCTACAATGAGCAGTTCTTC. Translating gives CASSQDWREPYNEQFF.